These 32 T cell receptor beta chains were all obtained from the same sample, sequenced in a study of shared clonotypes between healthy human individuals (dated by TCRdb to the early 2020s). The library was made by the immunoSEQ multiplex PCR assay. Drawn from immuneACCESS, this table holds only the in-frame rearrangements with V and J called that TCRdb kept. Clones are partly lost; checked studies trace under half to an unresolved V gene and leave the rest unexplained. For this sample there are roughly 2.1 million clones; approximately 94% appear just once. The top ten clones comprise 1.5% to 2% of the sample. CD8 naive samples were obtained by positive selection for CCR7 among CD45RO-negative cells, yielding a CD45RA+CCR7+ population from which TemRA cells were excluded. The material sequenced was naive CD8+ T cells from PBMCs. This specimen's cell subset or site label, per the study, means: CD45RA+CCR7+. All receptors come from a man younger than 35 in good health. Some clones in this sample may be carry-over from other donors' samples.

The rearrangement joins TRBV4-3 to TRBJ2-7, with TRBD1 identical over 9 bases. With 0 bases clipped from V and 5 bases from J, the junction kept 5 bases outside the gene matches. The CDR3 runs to 15 residues. Looked up from germline, CDR1 is LGHNA and CDR2 is YSLEER. CDR3 sequence (DNA): TGCGCCAGCAGCCAAGAGGACAGGGGTAATGACGAGCAGTACTTC. The encoded protein is CASSQEDRGNDEQYF.

Notes on this clone: Other DNA sequences of this sample code for an identical CDR3. This chain connects TRBV9 to TRBJ2-1, with D possibly matching TRBD2 (5 bases). The germline V gene encodes CDR1 SGDLS and CDR2 YYNGEE. There are 15 residues in the CDR3. V lost 2 bases and J 2 bases, leaving 11 bases between the germline ends. CDR3 protein: CASSVTGEPYNEQFF. The CDR3 coding sequence is TGTGCCAGCAGCGTGACCGGGGAACCCTACAATGAGCAGTTCTTC.

The chain uses TRBV2 and TRBJ1-4, with a tentative D call TRBD1 (5 bases). Trimming left V 3 bases short and J 3 bases short, with 14 bases between. The CDR3 is 16 residues long. Germline assignment: CDR1 SNHLY and CDR2 FYNNEI. In nucleotides, the CDR3 is TGTGCCAGCAGTGACGACAGCGGAACTTCTAATGAAAAACTGTTTTTT. Amino acids: CASSDDSGTSNEKLFF.

This clone occurred once. CDR3 sequence reads: CASSSIGASYNEQFF. The CDR3 DNA is TGCGCCAGCAGCTCCATCGGGGCCTCCTACAATGAGCAGTTCTTC. V is TRBV4-1 and J is TRBJ2-1; tentatively, D is TRBD1 or TRBD2 (5 bases each). Germline lookup yields CDR1 MGHRA and CDR2 YSYEKL. V lost 5 bases and J lost 0, with 11 bases in between. The CDR3 contains 15 residues.

With respect to this clone: Other DNA sequences in this specimen translate into the identical CDR3. The chain joins TRBV28 to TRBJ2-7; 8 bases fit TRBD1. This CDR3 is built from 14 residues. The trim removed 5 bases at V and 2 bases at J, leaving 5 bases unmatched. Germline CDR1 is MDHEN and CDR2 is SYDVKM. The CDR3 region is CASSRTGSTYEQYF. The CDR3 nucleotides are TGTGCCAGCAGTAGGACAGGGTCGACCTACGAGCAGTACTTC.

The chain carries TRBV7-9 and TRBJ1-5, with D uncertain. This CDR3 is built from 10 residues. Trimming took 2 bases from V and 7 from J, leaving 0 bases between them. Looked up from germline, CDR1 is SEHNR and CDR2 is FQNEAQ (reference sequence). The CDR3 DNA follows: TGTGCCAGCAGCTTACAGCCCCAGCATTTT. Its protein is CASSLQPQHF. Full variable domain (missing parts from reference TRBV7-9 and TRBJ1-5): DTGVSQNPRHKITKRGQNVTFRCDPISEHNRLYWYRQTLGQGPEFLTYFQNEAQLEKSRLLSDRFSAERPKGSFSTLEIQRTEQGDSAMYLCASSLQPQHFGDGTRLSIL.

The chain is built from TRBV27 and TRBJ1-5, with D hard to call. Trimming removed 0 bases from V and 5 bases from J, with 8 bases in between. Germline V lookup: CDR1 MNHEY, CDR2 SMNVEV (reference sequence). This CDR3 has 14 amino acids. Here the CDR3 DNA reads TGTGCCAGCAGTTTATCCTCCCCCCATCAGCCCCAGCATTTT. Amino acids: CASSLSSPHQPQHF.

This clone turned up a few times. This chain links TRBV7-9 with TRBJ2-7, with a weak D call TRBD1 (6 bases). The V gene lost 4 bases and the J gene lost 2 bases, with 12 bases spanning the gap. The CDR3 extends over 14 amino acids. Germline V gives CDR1 SEHNR, CDR2 FQNEAQ (reference sequence). The CDR3 DNA follows: TGTGCCAGCAGCTCCCGGGACATTCCCTACGAGCAGTACTTC. It specifies CASSSRDIPYEQYF.

This chain links TRBV5-1 with TRBJ1-1, with TRBD1 identical over 7 bases. Germline CDR1 SGHRS, CDR2 YFSETQ. This CDR3 region has 16 residues. J was trimmed by 4 bases and V by 3 bases; bases with no gene match: 12. CDR3 region: CASSWTRDSSSTEAFF. The CDR3 DNA reads as TGCGCCAGCAGCTGGACGAGGGACAGTAGTTCCACTGAAGCTTTCTTT.

The rearrangement links TRBV5-6 to TRBJ1-5; D is ambiguous. Germline V lookup: CDR1 SGHDT, CDR2 YYEEEE. The CDR3 is made up of 13 amino acids. Trimming took off 5 bases at V and 4 bases at J, with 10 bases between the two ends. CDR3 bases: TGTGCCAGCAGTCCACCAGAAAATCAGCCCCAGCATTTT. It yields the protein CASSPPENQPQHF.

The chain combines TRBV7-9 with TRBJ1-1; D remains ambiguous. Trimming cost V 4 bases and J 3 bases, with 12 bases left between them. The CDR3 runs 14 residues. Germline V lookup: CDR1 SEHNR, CDR2 FQNEAQ (reference sequence). The CDR3 protein is CASSSQMGDTEAFF. CDR3 bases: TGTGCCAGCAGCTCCCAGATGGGAGACACTGAAGCTTTCTTT.

The chain joins TRBV9 to TRBJ1-2; possible D gene TRBD1, 6 bases. CDR1 and CDR2 (germline): SGDLS, YYNGEE. This CDR3 has 14 residues. Trimming left V 3 bases short and J 13 bases short, with 22 bases between. The DNA for the CDR3 is TGTGCCAGCAGCGCCACCGGGACACCTTCTAGATGCACCTTC. This gives the protein CASSATGTPSRCTF.

The rearrangement links TRBV5-6 to TRBJ1-1; D gene uncertain. The CDR3 has 12 amino acids. Trimming cost V 7 bases and J 6 bases, with 13 bases left between them. Germline assignment: CDR1 SGHDT and CDR2 YYEEEE. Written as DNA, the CDR3 is TGTGCCAGCCAAGGCGCAGGCCCTGAAGCTTTCTTT. It yields the protein CASQGAGPEAFF.

CDR3 nucleotide sequence: TGTGCCAGCAGTTTATGGGGGGCCACTGAGCAGTTCTTC. Protein product: CASSLWGATEQFF. The chain links TRBV27 to TRBJ2-1; D is perhaps TRBD1 or TRBD2 (6 bases each). This CDR3 spans 13 amino acids. Germline assignment: CDR1 MNHEY and CDR2 SMNVEV (reference sequence). V was pared by 1 base and J by 9 bases, with 10 bases between.

The chain couples TRBV9 to TRBJ1-3; TRBD1 matches at 9 bases. Germline V gives CDR1 SGDLS, CDR2 YYNGEE. Trimming at V came to 3 bases and at J to 2 bases, leaving 12 bases not matched to a gene. The CDR3 extends over 18 amino acids. The chain's CDR3 is CASSARGGTGLPGNTIYF. DNA for the CDR3: TGTGCCAGCAGCGCCCGTGGGGGGACAGGGCTTCCTGGAAACACCATATATTTT.

DNA of the CDR3: TGTGCCAGCGGGAGGGACAGCAGCTCCTACGAGCAGTACTTC. This translates into CASGRDSSSYEQYF. The rearrangement uses TRBV27 and TRBJ2-7, with D tentatively TRBD1 or TRBD2 (7 bases each). V gave up 8 bases and J gave up 0 bases, with 14 bases separating them. The CDR3 runs to 14 residues. Looked up from germline, CDR1 is MNHEY and CDR2 is SMNVEV (reference sequence).

This clone was counted a single time. Additional DNA sequences in this sample encode the identical CDR3. This chain joins TRBV7-9 and TRBJ2-5; D unresolved. Per the germline V gene, CDR1 is SEHNR and CDR2 is FQNEAQ (reference sequence). V lost 5 bases, J lost 5 bases, and 6 bases lay in between. The CDR3 has 11 amino acids. CDR3 region: CASSLMETQYF. The CDR3 region has the DNA TGTGCCAGCAGCCTGATGGAGACCCAGTACTTC.

The gene calls are TRBV19 and TRBJ2-1; possible D gene TRBD1, 6 bases. Trimming pared 5 bases from V and 6 bases from J, leaving 11 bases between. This CDR3 contains 13 residues. Germline V gene sequence: CDR1 LNHDA, CDR2 SQIVND (reference sequence). This CDR3 is CASSPGALNEQFF. In DNA, the CDR3 is TGTGCCAGTAGTCCAGGGGCCCTCAATGAGCAGTTCTTC.

The chain joins TRBV4-3 to TRBJ2-1, with D perhaps assigned TRBD1 or TRBD2 (5 bases each). Germline V CDR1 and CDR2: LGHNA, YSLEER. V was cut by 3 bases and J by 6 bases, with 15 bases left in between. This CDR3 spans 15 amino acids. CDR3 in DNA: TGCGCCAGCAGCCAGGGGACCGGGGCAACCAATGAGCAGTTCTTC. This encodes CASSQGTGATNEQFF.

The V gene is TRBV4-3, the J gene TRBJ2-1; 8 bases agree with TRBD2. With 0 bases clipped from V and 4 bases from J, the junction kept 11 bases outside the gene matches. The germline V gene has CDR1 LGHNA and CDR2 YSLEER. The CDR3 spans 18 residues. CDR3 coding DNA: TGCGCCAGCAGCCAAGAGGGTCGACGGGAGGGCCGGTACAATGAGCAGTTCTTC. Encoded protein: CASSQEGRREGRYNEQFF.

J is TRBJ1-4 and V is TRBV27, with D tentatively TRBD1 (6 bases). With 3 bases removed from V and 0 bases from J, the gap between germline ends came to 11 bases. The germline V gene encodes CDR1 MNHEY and CDR2 SMNVEV (reference sequence). This CDR3 is built from 16 residues. This chain's CDR3 is CASSLGARPTNEKLFF. The CDR3 DNA reads as TGTGCCAGCAGTTTGGGGGCTAGACCAACTAATGAAAAACTGTTTTTT.

The V call is TRBV28, the J call TRBJ2-7, with D hard to call. Germline CDR1 reads MDHEN; CDR2 reads SYDVKM. The CDR3 loop spans 15 amino acids. Trimming shortened V by 4 bases and J by 3 bases, and 16 bases separated the two germline ends. CDR3 in DNA: TGTGCCAGCAGTTCCCACCAACTGGACGGCTACGAGCAGTACTTC. Translated: CASSSHQLDGYEQYF.

The count of this clone is one. CDR3 nucleotide sequence: TGTGCCAGCAGCTTTGCGGGAGTTACAGATACGCAGTATTTT. Amino acids: CASSFAGVTDTQYF. The rearrangement joins TRBV5-4 to TRBJ2-3, with 7 nucleotides matching TRBD2. Germline CDR1 and CDR2: SGHNT and YYREEE (reference sequence). The CDR3 length is 14 residues. J lost 3 bases, V lost 2 bases, and 3 bases had no gene match.

The CDR3 reads CASSFGTVQYGYTF. The DNA of the CDR3 is TGTGCCAGCAGCTTTGGGACAGTACAATATGGCTACACCTTC. The chain joins TRBV11-2 to TRBJ1-2; 7 nucleotides line up with TRBD1. CDR3 length: 14 amino acids. J gave up 5 bases and V 3 bases, and 6 bases lay outside the gene matches. Germline loops: CDR1 SGHAT, CDR2 FQNNGV.

The rearrangement joins TRBV30 to TRBJ1-1, with a weak D call TRBD1 (6 bases). Trimming stripped 0 bases from V and 5 bases from J, with 10 bases between. Germline CDR1 and CDR2: GTSNPN and SVGIG (reference sequence). CDR3 length: 13 residues. The CDR3 loop is CAWSVQGLTEAFF. The DNA for the CDR3 is TGTGCCTGGAGTGTACAGGGCCTGACTGAAGCTTTCTTT.

This clone was observed once. The rearrangement links TRBV28 to TRBJ2-1; TRBD2 matches 13 bases. CDR3 length equals 18 residues. Per the germline V gene, CDR1 is MDHEN and CDR2 is SYDVKM. Trimming removed 4 bases from V and 3 bases from J; junction bases left unmatched: 9. CDR3 DNA: TGTGCCAGCAGTTCACTAGCGGGAGGGCCCCGGAGCTACAATGAGCAGTTCTTC. This codes for CASSSLAGGPRSYNEQFF.

The rearrangement joins TRBV10-3 to TRBJ2-1; D is unclear. The CDR3 is 15 residues long. CDR1 and CDR2 (germline): ENHRY, SYGVKD. The V end was cut by 0 bases, the J end by 1 base, with 7 bases between. The CDR3 DNA reads TGTGCCATCAGTGAGTCGACTGGGTCCTACAATGAGCAGTTCTTC. Amino acid sequence: CAISESTGSYNEQFF.

This chain connects TRBV27 to TRBJ2-7, with 12 nucleotides matching TRBD2. This CDR3 is built from 17 residues. Germline loops: CDR1 MNHEY, CDR2 SMNVEV (reference sequence). J lost 0 bases, V lost 4 bases, and 7 bases had no gene match. CDR3 protein: CASSSIRTSGISYEQYF. Here the CDR3 DNA reads TGTGCCAGCAGTTCAATTCGGACTAGCGGGATCTCCTACGAGCAGTACTTC.

The chain joins TRBV28 to TRBJ2-1, with D unclear. The V gene lost 4 bases and the J gene lost 5 bases, with 12 bases spanning the gap. CDR3 length: 14 residues. The germline V gene has CDR1 MDHEN and CDR2 SYDVKM. CDR3 protein: CASSSRTGHNEQFF. The DNA of the CDR3 is TGTGCCAGCAGTTCAAGGACCGGGCACAATGAGCAGTTCTTC.

The chain carries TRBV6-5 and TRBJ2-4; possibly TRBD2 for D (5 bases). V lost 0 bases, J lost 0 bases, and 6 bases lay in between. There are 15 residues in the CDR3. Germline values: CDR1 MNHEY, CDR2 SVGAGI. The CDR3 coding sequence is TGTGCCAGCAGTTACTCGAGGGTAGCCAAAAACATTCAGTACTTC. As protein: CASSYSRVAKNIQYF.

This clone was counted only a few times. The chain is built from TRBV10-1 and TRBJ1-1, with TRBD1 identical over 8 bases. V trimming: 0 bases; J trimming: 3 bases; junction bases outside the gene matches: 6. Germline CDR1 and CDR2: WNHNN and SYGVQD (reference sequence). This CDR3 is built from 16 residues. CDR3 protein: CASSESRQGLDTEAFF. The CDR3 DNA is TGCGCCAGCAGTGAGTCGCGACAGGGGCTGGACACTGAAGCTTTCTTT.

This chain joins TRBV27 and TRBJ2-7; no clear D. There are 15 residues in the CDR3. V was pared by 2 bases and J by 5 bases, with 16 bases between. The germline V gene encodes CDR1 MNHEY and CDR2 SMNVEV (reference sequence). CDR3 in DNA: TGTGCCAGCAGTTTAAACGGGCCACCGAGGAACGAGCAGTACTTC. It is translated as CASSLNGPPRNEQYF.